This T cell receptor (beta chain) came from a study of CD8+CD57+ T cells in acquired aplastic anemia. Details on this clonotype: Its antigen is not known.

In patients chosen for sequencing, flow cytometry had shown CD8+CD57+ cell expansion. Study observations and caveats: The number of CD8+ CDR3 sequences shared by patients and controls was about 27.

CDR1 and CDR2 from the germline V gene are SNHLY and FYNNEI. With 6 bases removed from V and 3 bases from J, the gap between germline ends came to 15 bases. The CDR3 is 15 residues long. Profiles of TCR beta VDJ and CDR3 were generated from a genomic DNA template. One entry per CDR3 protein, called by TCRdb with MiXCR from the reads. The data show about 160,000 distinct CDR3 sequences, around 48% seen once. V gene TRBV2 combines with J gene TRBJ2-1; D is possibly TRBD1 (5 bases). Material for sequencing was sorted CD4+, CD8+, or CD8+CD57+ T cells (not recorded which) from PBMCs. The clonotype was recovered from a human donor with aplastic anemia. CDR3: CASSRAQGFYNEQFF. DNA of the CDR3: TGTGCCAGCAGCCGGGCGCAGGGTTTCTACAATGAGCAGTTCTTC. The variable domain in full, with the rest retrieved from reference TRBV2 and TRBJ2-1, is EPEVTQTPSHQVTQMGQEVILRCVPISNHLYFYWYRQILGQKVEFLVSFYNNEISEKSEIFDDQFSVERPDGSNFTLKIRSTKLEDSAMYFCASSRAQGFYNEQFFGPGTRLTVL.